This TCR beta chain was sequenced for a study of tumor and adjacent non-tumor tissue in lung cancer (dated by TCRdb to 2017 to 2018). Regarding the study in general: The cohort included more than 9 adenocarcinoma, a couple of squamous cell carcinoma and 1 small cell lung cancer patients. The 15 enrolled patients, of whom some ten were men and 5 were women, were aged roughly 31 to 85 years and were diagnosed with TNM stage I to III disease. A total of 95 million to 150 million productive TCRbeta reads were generated by sequencing, corresponding to an average of about 4.17 million reads per sample. Using bulk TCRbeta repertoires from some 15 lung cancer patients, the study set lung tumor tissue side by side with matched distant non-tumor lung tissue. Under 35 paired specimens, one tumor and one normal lung sample per patient, were profiled by TCRbeta CDR3 sequencing. Summary of the overall study and its limitations: The sequencing platform is not named in the methods, and unique molecular identifiers are not mentioned. Tumor tissue showed significantly greater TCR diversity (inverse Simpson) than normal lung tissue (about 400 vs 180, P = 0.0075, Mann-Whitney U test). Only about 14 patients were in the cohort, and the authors stated that larger samples and more detailed clinical data are needed. Significantly higher TCR diversity was found in younger patients, and higher tumor TCR diversity was associated with shorter overall and disease-free survival. The top 100 clones made up a significantly larger cumulative share of the repertoire in normal lung than in tumor tissue. Because peripheral blood was not sequenced, blood TCRbeta repertoires in the lung cancer patients of the study were not examined.

RNA was isolated from bulk, unsorted tissue, and RNA quality was assessed with a NanoDrop ND-1000 and an Agilent 2100. The donors were newly diagnosed lung cancer patients admitted for thoracic surgery in China from August to November 2014 who had not received prior chemotherapy. Anyone who had undergone radiotherapy or chemotherapy before, or who had another cancer at the same time, was left out of the study. Pieces of surgical tissue measuring roughly 1-2.2 cm3 were kept in RNAlater solution and stored at -80 degrees C until use. This clonotype has a single count. No cognate antigen has been identified for it. Since the CDR3 does not end with the conserved phenylalanine or tryptophan, this likely comes from a read error. The library relied on multiplex PCR. The sequencer was an Illumina HiSeq 2500. TCRbeta libraries were constructed through three rounds of nested PCR with primers (Table S4) according to protocols adapted from ARM-PCR. PCR products of 200-500 bp were gel-excised and purified with the QIAquick gel extraction kit before sequencing. The study's own analysis went as follows. Trimmomatic was used to clean the reads, FLASH merged the cleaned reads into complete CDR3 sequences, and MiTCR assigned the sequences to V(D)J germline segments. Clonal diversity was calculated as the inverse Simpson's index using VDJtools. A read counted as productive if the sequence was in-frame and lacked a premature stop codon. TCRdb itself trimmed the public reads at Q25 with fastp, ran MiXCR and retained productive beta chains. CDR3 protein sequences are deduplicated, and each keeps its most common genes and DNA. These V and J calls derive from TCRdb rather than the authors' analysis. For this sample the table gives 81,000 or so distinct CDR3 sequences, of which around 75% were detected only once. The ten largest make up about an eighth of the sample.

This receptor was taken from a woman between 45 and 65 years old with non-small cell lung cancer. Sequencing input: lung tumor tissue.

The nucleotides are TGCAGTGCTAGATCGGGACTAGCATTCGGGGATGAGCAGTTCTCC. The resulting protein is CSARSGLAFGDEQFS. This chain joins TRBV20-1 to TRBJ2-1; 9 nucleotides in the junction match TRBD2. Compared with germline, V lacks 2 bases and J lacks 8 bases; bases without a gene match: 10. Looking up the germline V gene (reference sequence) yields CDR1 DFQATT and CDR2 SNEGSKA. The CDR3 is 15 residues long, counting both termini. Only the CDR3 region is kept as DNA, spanning 45 bases read in frame from base 1.